This T cell receptor (beta chain) was profiled in a study of blood T cell repertoires in COVID-19. As handled by the study authors: From reference gene primer amplification, estimates of nucleated cell counts were derived. Clones were sequenced by immunoSEQ multiplex PCR, and TCRdb holds only the in-frame ones, with some missing. The V and J calls and the clone size are those of that table, but D and trimming were determined from the DNA. The data hold approximately 220,000 clones, with roughly four fifths observed a single time. V lost 0 bases, J lost 0 bases, and 9 bases lay in between. The germline gives CDR1 MNHEY, CDR2 SMNVEV (reference sequence). This CDR3 region has 15 residues.

Sequencing was performed on peripheral blood. This chain uses TRBV27 with TRBJ2-7; D is undetermined. The TCR was taken from a woman under 40 who had recovered from COVID-19. CDR3 residues: CASSLSERSSYEQYF. For the CDR3, the DNA is TGTGCCAGCAGTTTATCCGAGCGTTCCTCCTACGAGCAGTACTTC.